The text below deals with one TCR beta chain. Its antigen remains unidentified. This sample stems from a study of OX40 agonist ivuxolimab in advanced cancers. Study-wide results and limits: There were, on average, more expanded clones in CD8+ T cells than in CD4+. The study found among the lowest clonal expansion in partial responders at 0.1-3.0 mg/kg.

Generated by immunoSEQ multiplex PCR, the TCRdb table keeps only in-frame clones and is missing some. The table shows under 100,000 clones, with 85% to 95% occurring only once. V lost 1 base and J 0 bases, leaving 13 bases between the germline ends. Germline V gives CDR1 SNHLY, CDR2 FYNNEI. This CDR3 is built from 17 residues. Sequenced material: CD4+ or CD8+ T cells sorted from blood, taken in a trial of the OX40 agonist ivuxolimab. The source of this sequence is an adult with an advanced solid tumor such as melanoma, head and neck, liver or kidney cancer. V and J are TRBV2 and TRBJ1-3; D is uncertain. The CDR3 sequence is CASSEGSGWSSGNTIYF. The CDR3 coding sequence is TGTGCCAGCAGTGAAGGATCCGGGTGGAGCTCTGGAAACACCATATATTTT.